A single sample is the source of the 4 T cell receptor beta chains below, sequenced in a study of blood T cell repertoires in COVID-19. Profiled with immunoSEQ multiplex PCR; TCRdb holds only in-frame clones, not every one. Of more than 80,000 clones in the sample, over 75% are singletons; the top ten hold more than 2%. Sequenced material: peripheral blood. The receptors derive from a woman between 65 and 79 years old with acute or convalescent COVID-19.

The CDR3 loop is CASGLGANTEAFF. CDR3 in DNA: TGTGCTAGTGGTTTGGGGGCGAACACTGAAGCTTTCTTT. The chain has TRBV12-5 and TRBJ1-1; no clear D gene. The CDR3 has 13 residues. V lost 1 base, J lost 1 base, and 4 bases lay in between. The germline CDR1 and CDR2 sequences are LGHNT and FRNRAP.

The CDR3 DNA reads as TGTGCCAGTACCACAGAACGCGCTGGGTATAACTATGGCTACACCTTC. It encodes CASTTERAGYNYGYTF. The chain joins TRBV19 to TRBJ1-2; D ambiguous. The ends were cut back, 7 bases at V and 1 base at J, with 19 bases in the middle. The CDR3 spans 16 residues. From germline, CDR1 is LNHDA and CDR2 SQIVND (reference sequence).

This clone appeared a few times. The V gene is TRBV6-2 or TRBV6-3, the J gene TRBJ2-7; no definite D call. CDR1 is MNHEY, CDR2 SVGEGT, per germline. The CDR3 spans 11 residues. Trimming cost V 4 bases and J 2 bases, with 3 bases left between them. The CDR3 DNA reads TGTGCCAGCAGTTTCGCCTACGAGCAGTACTTC. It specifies CASSFAYEQYF.

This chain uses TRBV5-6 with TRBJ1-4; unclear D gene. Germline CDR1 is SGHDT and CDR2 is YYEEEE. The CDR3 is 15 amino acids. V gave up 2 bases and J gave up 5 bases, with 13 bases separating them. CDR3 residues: CASSLKPRGNEKLFF. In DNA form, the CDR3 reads TGTGCCAGCAGCTTAAAACCCCGGGGAAATGAAAAACTGTTTTTT.